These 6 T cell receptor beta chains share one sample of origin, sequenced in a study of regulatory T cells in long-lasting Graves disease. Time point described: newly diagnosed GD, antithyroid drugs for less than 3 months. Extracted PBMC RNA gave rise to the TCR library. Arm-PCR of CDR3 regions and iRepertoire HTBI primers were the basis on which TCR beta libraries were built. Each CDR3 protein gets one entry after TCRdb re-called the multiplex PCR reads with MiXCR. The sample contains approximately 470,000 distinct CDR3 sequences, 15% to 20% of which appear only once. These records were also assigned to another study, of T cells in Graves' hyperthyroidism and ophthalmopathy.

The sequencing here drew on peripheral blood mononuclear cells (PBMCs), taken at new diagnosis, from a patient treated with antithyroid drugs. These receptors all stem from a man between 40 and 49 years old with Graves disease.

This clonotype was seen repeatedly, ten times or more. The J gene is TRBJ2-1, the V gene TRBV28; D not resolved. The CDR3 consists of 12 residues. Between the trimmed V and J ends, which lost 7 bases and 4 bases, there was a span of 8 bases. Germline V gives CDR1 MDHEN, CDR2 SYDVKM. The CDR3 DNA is TGTGCCAGCACAGGACCGTACAATGAGCAGTTCTTC. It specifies CASTGPYNEQFF.

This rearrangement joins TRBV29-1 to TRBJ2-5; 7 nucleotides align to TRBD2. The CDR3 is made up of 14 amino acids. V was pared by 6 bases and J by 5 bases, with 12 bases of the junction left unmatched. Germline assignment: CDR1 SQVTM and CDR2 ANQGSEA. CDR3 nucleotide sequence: TGCAGCGTAGATAGGGCGGGAGTTGGGGAGACCCAGTACTTC. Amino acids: CSVDRAGVGETQYF.

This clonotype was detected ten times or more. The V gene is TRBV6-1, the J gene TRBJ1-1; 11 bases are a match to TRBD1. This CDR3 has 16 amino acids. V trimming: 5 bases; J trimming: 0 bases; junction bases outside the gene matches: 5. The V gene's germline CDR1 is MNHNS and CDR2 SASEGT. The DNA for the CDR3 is TGTGCCAGCAGTAATGGACAGGGGGCCCTGAACACTGAAGCTTTCTTT. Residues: CASSNGQGALNTEAFF.

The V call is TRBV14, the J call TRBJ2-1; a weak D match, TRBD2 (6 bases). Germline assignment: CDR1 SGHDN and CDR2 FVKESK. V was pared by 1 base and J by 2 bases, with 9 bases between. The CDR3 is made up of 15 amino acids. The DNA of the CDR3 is TGTGCCAGCAGCCAAGGGCCTAGCGCCTACAATGAGCAGTTCTTC. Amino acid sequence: CASSQGPSAYNEQFF.

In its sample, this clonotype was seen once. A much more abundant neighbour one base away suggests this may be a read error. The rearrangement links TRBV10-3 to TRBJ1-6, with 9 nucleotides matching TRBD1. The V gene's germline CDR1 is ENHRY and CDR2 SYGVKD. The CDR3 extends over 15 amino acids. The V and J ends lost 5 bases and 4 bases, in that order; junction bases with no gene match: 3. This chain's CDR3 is CAISLGQGYNSPLHF. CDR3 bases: TGTGCCATCAGTCTCGGACAGGGGTATAATTCACCCCTCCACTTT.

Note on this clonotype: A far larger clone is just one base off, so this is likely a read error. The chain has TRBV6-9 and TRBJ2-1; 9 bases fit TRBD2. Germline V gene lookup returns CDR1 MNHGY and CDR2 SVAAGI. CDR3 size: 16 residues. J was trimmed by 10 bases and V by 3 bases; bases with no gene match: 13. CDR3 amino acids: CASSYGGGLAHYEQFF. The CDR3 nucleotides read TGTGCCAGCAGTTACGGCGGGGGACTAGCCCACTACGAGCAGTTCTTC.